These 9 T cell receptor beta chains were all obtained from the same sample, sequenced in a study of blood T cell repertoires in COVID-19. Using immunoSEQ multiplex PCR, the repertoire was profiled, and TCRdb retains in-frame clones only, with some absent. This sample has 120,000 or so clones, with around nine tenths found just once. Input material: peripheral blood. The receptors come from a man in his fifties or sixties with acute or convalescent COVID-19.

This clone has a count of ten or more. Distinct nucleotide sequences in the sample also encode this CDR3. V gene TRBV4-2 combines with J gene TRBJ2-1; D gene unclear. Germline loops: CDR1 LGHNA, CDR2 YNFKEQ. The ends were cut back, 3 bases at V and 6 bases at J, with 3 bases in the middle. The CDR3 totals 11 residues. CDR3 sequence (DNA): TGTGCCAGCAGCCACATCAATGAGCAGTTCTTC. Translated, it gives CASSHINEQFF.

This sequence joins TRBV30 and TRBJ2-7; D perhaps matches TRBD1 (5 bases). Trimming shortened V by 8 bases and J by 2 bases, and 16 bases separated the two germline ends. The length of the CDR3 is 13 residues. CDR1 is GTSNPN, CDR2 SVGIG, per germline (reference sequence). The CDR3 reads CAGSRDRAYEQYF. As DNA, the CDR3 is TGTGCCGGTTCGCGAGACAGAGCCTACGAGCAGTACTTC.

The CDR3 loop is CASSFKGGANTEAFF. The DNA of the CDR3 is TGCGCCAGCAGCTTCAAGGGAGGGGCGAACACTGAAGCTTTCTTT. The chain combines TRBV5-1 with TRBJ1-1; possible D gene TRBD1, 5 bases. Germline V gene data show CDR1 as SGHRS and CDR2 as YFSETQ. Trimming removed 2 bases from V and 1 base from J, with 12 bases in between. The CDR3 consists of 15 residues.

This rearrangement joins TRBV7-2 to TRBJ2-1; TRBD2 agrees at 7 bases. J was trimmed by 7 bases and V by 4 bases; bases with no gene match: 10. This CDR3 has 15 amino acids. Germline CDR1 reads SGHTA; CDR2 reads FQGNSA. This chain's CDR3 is CASSWKGGLQNEQFF. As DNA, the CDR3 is TGTGCCAGCAGCTGGAAGGGAGGGTTACAGAATGAGCAGTTCTTC.

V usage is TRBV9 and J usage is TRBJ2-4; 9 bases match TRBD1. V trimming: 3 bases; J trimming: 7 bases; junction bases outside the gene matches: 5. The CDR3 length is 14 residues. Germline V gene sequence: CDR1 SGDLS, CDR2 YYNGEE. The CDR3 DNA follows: TGTGCCAGCAGCGCGCCCGGGACAGGGAACATTCAGTACTTC. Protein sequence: CASSAPGTGNIQYF.

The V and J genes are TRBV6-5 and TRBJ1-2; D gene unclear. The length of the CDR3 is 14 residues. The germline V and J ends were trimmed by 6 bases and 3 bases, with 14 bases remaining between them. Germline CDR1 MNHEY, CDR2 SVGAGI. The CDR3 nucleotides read TGTGCCAGCAGCCGGGTTTTCGTCGACTATGGCTACACCTTC. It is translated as CASSRVFVDYGYTF.

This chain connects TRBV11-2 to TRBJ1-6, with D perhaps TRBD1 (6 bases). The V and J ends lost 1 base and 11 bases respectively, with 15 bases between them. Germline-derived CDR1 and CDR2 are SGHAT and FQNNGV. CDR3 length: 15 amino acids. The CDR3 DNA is TGTGCCAGCAGCTTAGTTGGACAGTTGTTCGCACCCCTCCACTTT. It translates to CASSLVGQLFAPLHF.

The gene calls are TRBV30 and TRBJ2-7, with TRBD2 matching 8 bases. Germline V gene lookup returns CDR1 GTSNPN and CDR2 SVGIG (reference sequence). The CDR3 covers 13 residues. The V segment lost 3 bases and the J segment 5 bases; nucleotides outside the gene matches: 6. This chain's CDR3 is CAWRAGGLDEQYF. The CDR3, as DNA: TGTGCCTGGAGGGCGGGGGGCCTTGACGAGCAGTACTTC. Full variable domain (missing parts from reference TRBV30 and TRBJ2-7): SQTIHQWPATLVQPVGSPLSLECTVEGTSNPNLYWYRQAAGRGLQLLFYSVGIGQISSEVPQNLSASRPQDRQFILSSKKLLLSDSGFYLCAWRAGGLDEQYFGPGTRLTVT.

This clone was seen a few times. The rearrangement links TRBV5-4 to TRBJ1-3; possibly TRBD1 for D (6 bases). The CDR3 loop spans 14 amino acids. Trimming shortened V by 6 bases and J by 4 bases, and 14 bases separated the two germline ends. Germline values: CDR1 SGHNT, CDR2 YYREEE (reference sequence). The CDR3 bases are TGTGCCAGCAACTTACAGGGCGTAGGAAACACCATATATTTT. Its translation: CASNLQGVGNTIYF.